What follows describes a single T cell receptor beta chain. The data were taken from a study of blood T cell repertoires in COVID-19. The germline gives CDR1 KGHSH, CDR2 LQKENI. V lost 6 bases to trimming and J lost 11 bases; unmatched junction nucleotides: 13. There are 15 residues in the CDR3. Original methodology: The assay estimated nucleated cells by amplifying reference gene primers. Repertoires were generated with immunoSEQ multiplex PCR, while TCRdb's copy carries only in-frame clones and drops some. Clonal size and the V and J genes are those of that table, whereas D and trimming came from the DNA. The sample carries fewer than 200,000 clones, around 90% recorded once.

The chain links TRBV18 to TRBJ1-6; 7 bases agree with TRBD1. This TCR derives from a man between 60 and 75 years old with active or convalescent COVID-19. Sequenced material: peripheral blood. This CDR3 reads CASSRVGTVDAPLHF. The CDR3 nucleotides are TGTGCCAGCTCCCGGGTGGGGACAGTCGATGCACCCCTCCACTTT.